This T cell receptor beta chain emerged from a study of graft-versus-host responses after intestinal transplantation. In the study overall: Among the recipients, all got anti-thymocyte globulin induction and then tacrolimus and steroids for around three years.

The assay was immunoSEQ multiplex PCR, and TCRdb's table has in-frame clones only and misses some. Among about 82,000 clones listed, more than 85% were seen once. The germline gives CDR1 SGHTA, CDR2 FQGNSA. CDR3 length: 15 residues. The germline V and J ends were trimmed by 1 base and 9 bases, with 16 bases remaining between them. Details on this clone: Antigen specificity is unknown.

The gene calls are TRBV7-2 and TRBJ2-1, with a weak D call TRBD2 (7 bases). This specimen was unstimulated CD4+ T cells sorted from spleen or lymph node cells, taken before transplant. This clonotype was obtained from a human donor who was the organ donor for an intestinal transplant. CDR3 DNA: TGTGCCAGCAGCTTAGTGGCGGGGGCTTTGGTTGAGCAGTTCTTC. Translation: CASSLVAGALVEQFF.